What follows are 24 T cell receptor gamma chains derived from one specimen sequenced in a study of Vδ1+ human thymocytes. Regarding the study as a whole: Thymic TRG and TRD repertoires appeared highly polyclonal.

No antigen has been identified for these receptors. Extracted RNA was reverse transcribed into cDNA. The CDR3 regions were amplified by multiplex PCR from V-gene primers to a constant-region primer. TCRdb called clones from the multiplex PCR reads again using CATT. The sample carries 25,000 to 30,000 gamma-chain clones, roughly 20% recorded once. The sample consisted of Vdelta1+ gamma-delta thymocytes from the thymus. The subset is: FACS-sorted CD3+ TCRalphabeta- TCRVdelta1+ TCRVdelta2- thymocytes. The receptors here all came from a boy under three years old who had congenital heart surgery.

A remark on this clone: Other DNA sequences in this specimen translate into the identical CDR3. The chain uses TRGV3 and TRGJ1 or TRGJ2. The germline V gene has CDR1 VTNTFY and CDR2 YDVSTARD (reference sequence). This CDR3 is built from 13 residues. The V gene end was trimmed by 3 bases and the J gene end by 5 bases; junction bases not matched to a gene: 7. Here the CDR3 reads CATWDSRNYKKLF. The CDR3 DNA is TGTGCCACCTGGGACTCGCGGAATTATAAGAAACTCTTT.

V usage is TRGV9 and J usage is TRGJ1 or TRGJ2. CDR1 GITISATS and CDR2 ISYDGTV come from the germline V gene (reference sequence). The ends lost 0 bases at V and 0 bases at J; junction bases unmatched: 5. The CDR3 spans 15 residues. For the CDR3, the DNA is TGTGCCTTGTGGGAGGTGACCCCGAATTATTATAAGAAACTCTTT. This codes for CALWEVTPNYYKKLF.

In this sample, this clone turned up a few times. The same CDR3 also results from other DNA sequences found in this sample. This chain joins TRGV9 and TRGJ1 or TRGJ2. This CDR3 is built from 12 residues. Trimming cost V 1 base and J 6 bases; bases outside gene matches: 3. Germline loops: CDR1 GITISATS, CDR2 ISYDGTV (reference sequence). The CDR3 loop reads CALWEVVYKKLF. CDR3 bases: TGTGCCTTGTGGGAGGTTGTTTATAAGAAACTCTTT.

The genes are TRGV2 and TRGJ1 or TRGJ2. This CDR3 comprises 13 residues. V dropped 6 bases and J dropped 4; count of bases not matched to a gene: 9. Looked up from germline, CDR1 is EGSNGY and CDR2 is YDSYNSKV. The CDR3 bases are TGTGCCACCTGGAACAGGCACTATTATAAGAAACTCTTT. As protein: CATWNRHYYKKLF.

This rearrangement joins TRGV3 to TRGJP2. Germline V CDR1 and CDR2: VTNTFY, YDVSTARD (reference sequence). Unmatched junction bases numbered 10, after V lost 0 bases and J lost 3 bases. There are 17 residues in the CDR3. CDR3 sequence: CATWDRPERCSDWIKTF. CDR3 nucleotide sequence: TGTGCCACCTGGGACAGGCCTGAGCGGTGTAGTGATTGGATCAAGACGTTT.

The sample holds a few counts of this clone. An end of the junction does not agree with germline; a read error may underlie this. V gene TRGV5 combines with J gene TRGJ1 or TRGJ2. There are 12 residues in the CDR3. Per germline, CDR1 VINAFY and CDR2 YDVSNSKD. As DNA, the CDR3 is TGTGCCACCTGGGGCAGGCCTCTTAAGAAACTCTTT. Its translation is CATWGRPLKKLF.

The chain is built from TRGV9 and TRGJ1 or TRGJ2. Trimming at V came to 0 bases and at J to 7 bases, leaving 12 bases not matched to a gene. The CDR3 is made up of 15 amino acids. Germline CDR1 is GITISATS and CDR2 is ISYDGTV (reference sequence). The CDR3 DNA sequence: TGTGCCTTGTGGGAGGTGAGGTTCTTCTGGTATAAGAAACTCTTT. Encoded protein: CALWEVRFFWYKKLF.

The chain uses TRGV4 and TRGJP2. CDR1 and CDR2 from the germline V gene are EGSTGY and YDSYTSSV. V lost 1 base to trimming and J lost 3 bases; unmatched junction nucleotides: 8. CDR3 length: 16 residues. CDR3 nucleotides: TGTGCCACCTGGGATGGCCCCCTGGGTAGTGATTGGATCAAGACGTTT. It translates to CATWDGPLGSDWIKTF.

The rearrangement joins TRGV9 to TRGJ1 or TRGJ2. The CDR3 runs to 12 residues. Germline CDR1 GITISATS, CDR2 ISYDGTV (reference sequence). J was trimmed by 6 bases and V by 5 bases; bases with no gene match: 7. For the CDR3, the DNA is TGTGCCTTGTGGGTCGCGGGTTATAAGAAACTCTTT. Amino acids: CALWVAGYKKLF.

The V gene is TRGV9, the J gene TRGJP2. The CDR3 runs to 15 residues. Unmatched junction bases numbered 7, after V lost 0 bases and J lost 6 bases. Germline CDR1 and CDR2: GITISATS and ISYDGTV (reference sequence). In DNA, the CDR3 is TGTGCCTTGTGGGAGGTGCGGTCTGGTGATTGGATCAAGACGTTT. It yields the protein CALWEVRSGDWIKTF.

This clone was detected only a few times. The rearrangement joins TRGV4 to TRGJ1 or TRGJ2. Trimming took 8 bases from V and 9 from J; bases not matched to a gene: 10. CDR1 and CDR2 (germline): EGSTGY, YDSYTSSV. The CDR3 totals 11 residues. CDR3 sequence: CATYLSGKKLF. The CDR3 DNA reads as TGTGCCACCTACCTGAGCGGTAAGAAACTCTTT.

The table lists this clone with a few counts. The chain couples TRGV9 to TRGJ1 or TRGJ2. The V and J ends lost 2 bases and 8 bases, in that order; junction bases with no gene match: 9. This CDR3 comprises 13 residues. Germline V gene lookup returns CDR1 GITISATS and CDR2 ISYDGTV (reference sequence). The CDR3 is CALWEGVWDKKLF. In nucleotides, the CDR3 is TGTGCCTTGTGGGAGGGGGTCTGGGATAAGAAACTCTTT.

V gene TRGV8 combines with J gene TRGJ1 or TRGJ2. CDR3 length: 10 amino acids. J lost 3 bases, V lost 12 bases, and 5 bases had no gene match. Germline lookup yields CDR1 VENAVY and CDR2 YDSYNSRV. The CDR3 spells CAHGYYKKLF. CDR3 in DNA: TGTGCCCACGGTTATTATAAGAAACTCTTT.

This clone has a handful of counts. The V and J genes are TRGV4 and TRGJ1 or TRGJ2. The CDR3 sequence is 12 residues long. CDR1 and CDR2 from the germline V gene are EGSTGY and YDSYTSSV. Trimming cost V 1 base and J 8 bases; bases outside gene matches: 5. CDR3 amino acids: CATWDGRHKKLF. The CDR3, as DNA: TGTGCCACCTGGGATGGTAGACATAAGAAACTCTTT.

V gene TRGV3 combines with J gene TRGJ1 or TRGJ2. The CDR3 is 20 residues long. CDR1 VTNTFY and CDR2 YDVSTARD come from the germline V gene (reference sequence). Trimming cost V 3 bases and J 0 bases; bases outside gene matches: 23. The CDR3 nucleotides read TGTGCCACCTGGGACTGGGGTTTGGGGGCCCCGACGACGAATTATTATAAGAAACTCTTT. It specifies CATWDWGLGAPTTNYYKKLF.

On this clone itself: At the DNA level, this CDR3 is encoded by other sequences in the same sample as well. The rearrangement joins TRGV2 to TRGJP2. The J segment lost 6 bases and the V segment lost 0 bases, leaving 4 bases of the junction unmatched. The germline V gene has CDR1 EGSNGY and CDR2 YDSYNSKV. The CDR3 loop spans 14 amino acids. CDR3 coding DNA: TGTGCCACCTGGGACGGGCTTGGTGATTGGATCAAGACGTTT. It encodes CATWDGLGDWIKTF.

This clone was recorded a few times. Other DNA sequences in the same sample also yield this CDR3. The J gene is TRGJ1 or TRGJ2, the V gene TRGV2. The CDR3 totals 11 residues. Germline V gene lookup returns CDR1 EGSNGY and CDR2 YDSYNSKV. The V segment lost 0 bases and the J segment 12 bases; nucleotides outside the gene matches: 5. DNA of the CDR3: TGTGCCACCTGGGACGGGCCCGCGAAACTCTTT. It encodes CATWDGPAKLF.

J is TRGJ1 or TRGJ2 and V is TRGV2. Germline trimming cut 0 bases from V and 1 base from J; bases unmatched to any gene: 12. Germline values: CDR1 EGSNGY, CDR2 YDSYNSKV. This CDR3 contains 17 residues. The CDR3 is CATWDGLRDSNYYKKLF. CDR3 DNA sequence: TGTGCCACCTGGGACGGGCTTCGCGATTCAAATTATTATAAGAAACTCTTT.

The rearrangement links TRGV9 to TRGJ1 or TRGJ2. Germline V gene data show CDR1 as GITISATS and CDR2 as ISYDGTV (reference sequence). The V and J ends lost 0 bases and 2 bases, in that order; junction bases with no gene match: 10. This CDR3 has 16 amino acids. The CDR3 loop is CALWEVHSFDYYKKLF. The CDR3 DNA sequence: TGTGCCTTGTGGGAGGTGCATAGCTTTGATTATTATAAGAAACTCTTT.

The J gene is TRGJ1 or TRGJ2, the V gene TRGV8. The CDR3 loop spans 14 amino acids. The junction had 12 bases not matched to a gene; V was cut back by 4 bases and J by 6 bases. Per the germline V gene, CDR1 is VENAVY and CDR2 is YDSYNSRV. The CDR3, as DNA: TGTGCCACCTGGGACAGGCCGGTTACTTATAAGAAACTCTTT. This sequence encodes CATWDRPVTYKKLF.

A note on this clone: Within the sample, other DNA sequences also encode this same CDR3. The genes are TRGV3 and TRGJ1 or TRGJ2. In germline, CDR1 is VTNTFY, CDR2 YDVSTARD (reference sequence). The CDR3 runs to 14 residues. V gave up 0 bases and J gave up 4 bases; unmatched junction bases: 6. The CDR3 spells CATWDRPSYYKKLF. In DNA form, the CDR3 reads TGTGCCACCTGGGACAGGCCAAGCTATTATAAGAAACTCTTT.

This clone turned up a few times. The chain links TRGV5 to TRGJ1 or TRGJ2. The V segment lost 3 bases and the J segment 13 bases; nucleotides outside the gene matches: 15. CDR3 length: 13 amino acids. The germline CDR1 and CDR2 sequences are VINAFY and YDVSNSKD. The CDR3, as DNA: TGTGCCACCTGGGACCGGTTCACCAAAAATAAACTCTTT. It translates to CATWDRFTKNKLF.

The gene calls are TRGV9 and TRGJ1 or TRGJ2. The ends lost 3 bases at V and 1 base at J; junction bases unmatched: 9. The CDR3 loop spans 15 amino acids. Germline V CDR1 and CDR2: GITISATS, ISYDGTV (reference sequence). This CDR3 reads CALWEPTSNYYKKLF. The DNA of the CDR3 is TGTGCCTTGTGGGAGCCAACATCCAATTATTATAAGAAACTCTTT.

About this clone itself: One base away lies a much larger clone, so this may be a sequencing read error. The same CDR3 arises from other DNA sequences in this sample as well. This chain joins TRGV4 and TRGJ1 or TRGJ2. V lost 0 bases to trimming and J lost 3 bases; unmatched junction nucleotides: 5. This CDR3 region has 14 residues. Germline V gives CDR1 EGSTGY, CDR2 YDSYTSSV. The CDR3 DNA reads TGTGCCACCTGGGATGGGCCAAGTTATTATAAGAAACTCTTT. It encodes CATWDGPSYYKKLF.